A single sample gave rise to the 3 T cell receptor beta chains below, sequenced in a study of PD-1 blockade in classical Hodgkin lymphoma. Each patient's relapse followed autologous stem cell transplantation, and brentuximab vedotin exposure varied. TCRdb's copy holds only in-frame clones and misses some; the assay was immunoSEQ multiplex PCR. The sample includes more than 30,000 clones, less than 85% of them seen just once. Material: peripheral blood mononuclear cells (PBMCs), obtained before the second cycle of nivolumab. All receptors derive from a human donor with classical Hodgkin lymphoma.

Comment on this clone: One end of the junction is discordant with germline, which a read error may explain. The rearrangement uses TRBV29-1 and TRBJ2-1; no clear D. The CDR3 sequence is 11 residues long. Germline V lookup: CDR1 SQVTM, CDR2 ANQGSEA. CDR3 in DNA: TGCAGCGTGGAAGTAGTCGATGAGCAGTTCTTC. It is translated as CSVEVVDEQFF.

In its sample, this clone was seen a few times. V usage is TRBV11-2 and J usage is TRBJ1-2; 8 bases are a match to TRBD1. Germline V gene lookup returns CDR1 SGHAT and CDR2 FQNNGV. The CDR3 contains 13 residues. V dropped 4 bases and J dropped 6; count of bases not matched to a gene: 4. The CDR3 DNA reads as TGTGCCAGCAGCTCTCTCAGGGGGCATGGCTACACCTTC. Its protein product is CASSSLRGHGYTF. The full variable domain, completed using reference TRBV11-2 and TRBJ1-2, is EAGVAQSPRYKIIEKRQSVAFWCNPISGHATLYWYQQILGQGPKLLIQFQNNGVVDDSQLPKDRFSAERLKGVDSTLKIQPAKLEDSAVYLCASSSLRGHGYTFGSGTRLTVV.

This clone occurred once. The V and J genes are TRBV29-1 and TRBJ1-2; 9 bases line up with TRBD1. With V trimmed by 6 bases and J by 4 bases, 12 bases remained unmatched. The germline V gene encodes CDR1 SQVTM and CDR2 ANQGSEA. The CDR3 has 15 residues. The CDR3 is CSVEGQGPYGYGYTF. The CDR3 region has the DNA TGCAGCGTCGAGGGACAGGGTCCCTATGGCTATGGCTACACCTTC.